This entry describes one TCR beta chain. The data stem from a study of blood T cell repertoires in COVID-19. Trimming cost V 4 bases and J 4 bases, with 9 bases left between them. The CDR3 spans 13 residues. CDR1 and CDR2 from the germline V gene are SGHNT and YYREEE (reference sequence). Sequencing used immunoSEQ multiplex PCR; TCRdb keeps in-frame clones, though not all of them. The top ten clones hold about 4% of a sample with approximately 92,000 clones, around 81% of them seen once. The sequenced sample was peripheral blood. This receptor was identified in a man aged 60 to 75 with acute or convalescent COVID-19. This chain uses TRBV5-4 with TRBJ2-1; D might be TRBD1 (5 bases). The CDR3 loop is CASSMTEYNEQFF. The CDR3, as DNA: TGTGCCAGCAGCATGACAGAGTACAATGAGCAGTTCTTC.